The next 2 T cell receptor beta chains were all read from a single sample in a study of cytomegalovirus exposure and HLA in healthy donors. Primers included in the PCR were 60 Vbeta and 13 Jbeta primers. Using immunoSEQ multiplex PCR, the repertoire was profiled, and TCRdb retains in-frame clones only, with some absent. The table lists around 92,000 clones, more than 75% of them singletons, with roughly 7.7% in the top ten. Sequencing was carried out using PBMCs. The receptors derive from a human donor in good health.

The genes are TRBV27 and TRBJ1-1; D unclear. Deletions cut 2 bases from V and 1 base from J, with 8 bases between. CDR1 is MNHEY, CDR2 SMNVEV, per germline (reference sequence). The CDR3 runs to 14 residues. The chain's CDR3 is CASSLQLRNTEAFF. CDR3 sequence (DNA): TGTGCCAGCAGTTTACAACTGAGGAACACTGAAGCTTTCTTT.

This sequence joins TRBV5-4 and TRBJ1-2; D is possibly TRBD1 (6 bases). The CDR3 extends over 13 amino acids. Germline CDR1 is SGHNT and CDR2 is YYREEE (reference sequence). Trimming left V 4 bases short and J 8 bases short, with 15 bases between. The CDR3 DNA sequence: TGTGCCAGCAGCCCGAGGGGGAAGGAAGGCTACACCTTC. Protein: CASSPRGKEGYTF.